This TCR beta chain was obtained from a study of response to subunit inactivated influenza vaccine. This clonotype was seen at least ten times. The CDR3 is made up of 12 amino acids. V lost 6 bases and J 1 base, leaving 7 bases between the germline ends. TCRdb redid the calling of the RT-PCR reads with MiXCR, one entry per CDR3 protein. The sample has about 780,000 distinct CDR3 sequences, around 18% seen once. V usage is TRBV12-3 or TRBV12-4 and J usage is TRBJ2-7; D perhaps matches TRBD1 (5 bases). The sequence was obtained from a man aged 50 or older who received an inactivated influenza vaccine. Specimen: PBMCs from blood, collected about 5 days after vaccination. The CDR3 here is CASRGPSYEQYF. CDR3 bases: TGTGCCAGCAGGGGGCCTTCCTACGAGCAGTACTTC.